This TCR beta chain was profiled in a study of shared clonotypes between healthy human individuals. Whole-study findings and limits: Sequencing depth was expected to influence donor clonotype sharing.

All participating donors were Caucasian adults from Nashville, Tennessee. Each CD8 memory set brought CD45RO+ cells together with CCR7-negative CD45RA+ TemRA cells. Only in-frame clones appear in the TCRdb table, and some are missing; sequencing was by immunoSEQ multiplex PCR. The repertoire holds over 300,000 clones, with around nine tenths as singletons. Note on this clone: Its antigen remains unidentified.

Germline V gives CDR1 MNHNS, CDR2 SASEGT. The CDR3 sequence is 16 residues long. V gave up 4 bases and J gave up 5 bases; unmatched junction bases: 12. Input material: memory CD8+ T cells sorted from blood. Subset in this sample: CD45RO+ cells pooled with CCR7-negative TemRA cells. The receptor comes from a man between 18 and 29 years old in good health. V and J are TRBV6-1 and TRBJ2-5; 8 nucleotides line up with TRBD1. This CDR3 reads CASSAGQGPVRETQYF. As DNA, the CDR3 is TGTGCCAGCAGTGCCGGACAGGGCCCCGTGAGGGAGACCCAGTACTTC.